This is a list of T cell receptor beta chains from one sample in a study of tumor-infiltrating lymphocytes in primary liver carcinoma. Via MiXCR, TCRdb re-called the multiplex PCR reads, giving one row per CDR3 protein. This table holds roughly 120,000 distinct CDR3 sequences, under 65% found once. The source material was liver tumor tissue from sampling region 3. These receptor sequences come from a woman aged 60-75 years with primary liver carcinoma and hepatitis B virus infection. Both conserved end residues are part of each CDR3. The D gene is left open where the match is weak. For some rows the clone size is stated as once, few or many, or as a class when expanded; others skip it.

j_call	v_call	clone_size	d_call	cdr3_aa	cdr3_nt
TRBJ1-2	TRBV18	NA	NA	CASSSPGHLYGYTF	TGTGCCAGCTCATCGCCCGGACACCTCTATGGCTACACCTTC
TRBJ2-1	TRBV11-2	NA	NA	CASSPNRGGYNEQFF	TGTGCCAGCAGCCCCAACAGGGGAGGCTATAATGAGCAGTTCTTC
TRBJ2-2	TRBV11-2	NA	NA	CTSSLDAWAAGELLF	TGTACCAGCAGCTTAGATGCTTGGGCGGCTGGGGAGCTGTTATTT
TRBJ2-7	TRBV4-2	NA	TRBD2	CASIQRTSGLSCEQYF	TGTGCCAGCATCCAACGGACTAGCGGCCTATCCTGCGAGCAGTACTTC
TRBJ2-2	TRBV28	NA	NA	CASSLPWGSNTGELFF	TGTGCCAGCAGTTTACCGTGGGGCTCTAACACCGGGGAGCTGTTTTTT
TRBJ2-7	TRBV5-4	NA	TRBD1	CVSSVVQGGYEQYF	TGTGTCAGCAGCGTTGTACAGGGGGGTTACGAGCAGTACTTC
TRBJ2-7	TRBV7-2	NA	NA	CASSLQGRYEQCF	TGTGCCAGCAGCCTACAGGGTCGCTACGAGCAGTGCTTC
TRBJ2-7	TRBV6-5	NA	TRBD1	CAISYSNGQGIYEQYF	TGTGCCATCAGTTACTCAAATGGACAGGGGATCTACGAGCAGTACTTC
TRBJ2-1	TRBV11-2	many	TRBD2	CASSLMLGGLAGGGEQFF	TGTGCCAGCAGCTTAATGTTGGGCGGACTAGCGGGAGGGGGTGAGCAGTTCTTC
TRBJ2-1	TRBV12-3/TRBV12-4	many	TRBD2	CASSSPRLAVNEQFF	TGTGCCAGCAGTTCACCTCGACTAGCGGTGAATGAGCAGTTCTTC
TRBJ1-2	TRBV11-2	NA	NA	CTSSLEPGNSYTF	TGTACCAGCAGCTTAGAGCCCGGTAATAGTTACACCTTC
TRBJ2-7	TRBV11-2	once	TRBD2	CAGSLEPSGNGEQSF	TGTGCCGGCAGCTTAGAGCCTAGCGGGAACGGCGAGCAGTCCTTC
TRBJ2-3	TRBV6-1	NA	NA	CANSEPQPQYF	TGTGCCAACAGTGAACCTCAGCCCCAGTATTTT
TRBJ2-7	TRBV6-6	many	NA	CASSKGETYEQYF	TGTGCCAGCTCAAAAGGGGAGACCTACGAGCAGTACTTC
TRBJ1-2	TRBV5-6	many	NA	CASSVDQGFGYGYTF	TGTGCCAGCAGCGTCGATCAGGGGTTCGGCTATGGCTACACCTTC
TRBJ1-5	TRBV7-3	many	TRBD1	CASSPRKRTGISSNQPQHF	TGTGCCAGCAGCCCTAGGAAGCGGACAGGGATAAGTAGCAATCAGCCCCAGCATTTT
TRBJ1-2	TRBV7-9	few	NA	CASSLEADGYTF	TGTGCCAGCAGCTTAGAGGCAGATGGCTACACCTTC
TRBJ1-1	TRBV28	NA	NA	CANSLSTEAFF	TGTGCCAACAGTTTAAGCACTGAAGCTTTCTTT
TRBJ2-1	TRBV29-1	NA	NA	CGVVGGTTYNEQFF	TGCGGCGTTGTGGGCGGGACGACCTACAATGAGCAGTTCTTC